This T cell receptor (beta chain) emerged from a study of blood T cell repertoires in COVID-19. On the study more broadly: The United States, Italy and Spain provided the acute and convalescent COVID-19 samples.

J gave up 2 bases and V 6 bases, and 11 bases lay outside the gene matches. Germline loops: CDR1 MDHEN, CDR2 SYDVKM. The CDR3 runs to 16 residues. Produced via immunoSEQ multiplex PCR; TCRdb's table is partial and in-frame only. In the table there are about 100,000 clones, just over 90% of which are singletons. Sequencing was done on a sample of peripheral blood. This TCR was sampled from a man aged 55 to 70 with acute or convalescent COVID-19. The chain joins TRBV28 to TRBJ1-2, with TRBD1 matching over 8 bases. Here the CDR3 reads CASRASTGGVNYGYTF. CDR3 nucleotide sequence: TGTGCCAGCAGGGCATCCACAGGGGGGGTCAACTATGGCTACACCTTC.